A single sample is the source of the 30 T cell receptor beta chains below, sequenced in a study of T cell responses to AZD1222 COVID-19 vaccine. Method: immunoSEQ multiplex PCR; TCRdb's copy keeps in-frame clones and lacks some. Of approximately 200,000 clones listed, roughly 94% are singletons. Here the sequenced sample was peripheral blood, taken 28 days after the second dose of the MenACWY control vaccine. The receptors were gathered from an adult who received the MenACWY meningococcal vaccine as a control.

The J gene is TRBJ1-1, the V gene TRBV20-1, with a tentative D call TRBD1 (5 bases). The CDR3 sequence is 11 residues long. Trimming stripped 8 bases from V and 4 bases from J, with 11 bases between. The germline V gene has CDR1 DFQATT and CDR2 SNEGSKA (reference sequence). The CDR3 DNA is TGCAGTACTCGGGGGGGCACTGAAGCTTTCTTT. Amino acids: CSTRGGTEAFF.

This sequence joins TRBV7-9 and TRBJ2-3; D ambiguous. The CDR3 is 11 amino acids. Germline V lookup: CDR1 SEHNR, CDR2 FQNEAQ (reference sequence). Trimming took off 5 bases at V and 2 bases at J, with 2 bases between the two ends. The DNA for the CDR3 is TGTGCCAGCAGCCACACAGATACGCAGTATTTT. It codes for CASSHTDTQYF.

This clone was recorded only once. The chain employs TRBV27 and TRBJ2-1; tentatively, D is TRBD2 (6 bases). CDR3 length equals 13 residues. CDR1 is MNHEY, CDR2 SMNVEV, per germline (reference sequence). V was pared by 6 bases and J by 4 bases, with 10 bases between. CDR3 coding DNA: TGTGCCAGCAGGGTTAGCGGATACAATGAGCAGTTCTTC. Its protein is CASRVSGYNEQFF.

This rearrangement joins TRBV5-4 to TRBJ2-7, with TRBD2 matching 7 bases. CDR3 length: 16 amino acids. The J segment lost 4 bases and the V segment lost 0 bases, leaving 10 bases of the junction unmatched. Germline assignment: CDR1 SGHNT and CDR2 YYREEE (reference sequence). The CDR3 loop reads CASSLGWAGDSYEQYF. Here the CDR3 DNA reads TGTGCCAGCAGCTTGGGGTGGGCGGGAGATTCTTACGAGCAGTACTTC.

The chain links TRBV3-1 (or the pseudogene TRBV3-2) to TRBJ2-2, with D possibly being TRBD2 (5 bases). The CDR3 spans 15 residues. CDR1 and CDR2 (germline): LGHDT, YNNKEL (reference sequence). Trimming shortened V by 0 bases and J by 3 bases, and 8 bases separated the two germline ends. DNA for the CDR3: TGTGCCAGCAGCCAAGAGACTACCTACACCGGGGAGCTGTTTTTT. Its translation is CASSQETTYTGELFF.

The rearrangement uses TRBV5-4 and TRBJ2-1, with unresolved D. This CDR3 is 15 amino acids long. In germline, CDR1 is SGHNT, CDR2 YYREEE (reference sequence). V was clipped by 0 bases and J by 0 bases, with 7 bases between them. DNA for the CDR3: TGTGCCAGCAGCTTGGCCAGCAGCTCCTACAATGAGCAGTTCTTC. This translates into CASSLASSSYNEQFF.

The chain couples TRBV27 to TRBJ1-5; the D is unclear. The CDR3 has 15 residues. From germline, CDR1 is MNHEY and CDR2 SMNVEV (reference sequence). Trimming pared 3 bases from V and 0 bases from J, leaving 9 bases between. CDR3 in DNA: TGTGCCAGCAGTTTCGAGGGATATAGCAATCAGCCCCAGCATTTT. Its protein is CASSFEGYSNQPQHF.

V usage is TRBV5-4 and J usage is TRBJ2-7, with D uncertain. Germline lookup yields CDR1 SGHNT and CDR2 YYREEE (reference sequence). V dropped 0 bases and J dropped 2 bases, with 9 bases sitting between them. CDR3 length equals 14 residues. The CDR3 nucleotides read TGTGCCAGCAGCTTGGAGTTAGATCCCTACGAGCAGTACTTC. Protein: CASSLELDPYEQYF.

The chain carries TRBV27 and TRBJ2-3; 7 positions agree with TRBD2. J gave up 5 bases and V 8 bases, and 1 base lay outside the gene matches. This CDR3 spans 11 amino acids. CDR1 MNHEY and CDR2 SMNVEV come from the germline V gene (reference sequence). CDR3 protein: CASGEGDTQYF. In DNA, the CDR3 is TGTGCCAGCGGGGAGGGAGATACGCAGTATTTT.

This clone was seen just once. The chain employs TRBV6-5 and TRBJ2-7; D remains ambiguous. The CDR3 runs 15 residues. The V end lost 5 bases, the J end lost 1 base, and 15 bases lay between the germline ends. From germline, CDR1 is MNHEY and CDR2 SVGAGI. This chain's CDR3 is CASSRLVTSSYEQYF. The CDR3 DNA reads as TGTGCCAGCAGTAGATTGGTAACCTCGTCCTACGAGCAGTACTTC.

In its sample, this clone was seen once. The J gene is TRBJ2-1, the V gene TRBV29-1; TRBD1 might be the D (6 bases). V lost 7 bases, J lost 6 bases, and 28 bases lay in between. Germline V lookup: CDR1 SQVTM, CDR2 ANQGSEA. This CDR3 contains 17 residues. CDR3 coding DNA: TGCAGCGGGGCCGGTGGGGGCAGATCTACTTACGCCAATGAGCAGTTCTTC. It translates to CSGAGGGRSTYANEQFF.

CDR3 loop: CTSSQGSGLATYEQYF. In DNA, the CDR3 is TGCACCAGCAGCCAAGGGAGCGGGCTAGCCACCTACGAGCAGTACTTC. The J gene is TRBJ2-7, the V gene TRBV1; TRBD2 is the table's D call and was not checked against the DNA. TRBV1 corresponds to a pseudogene. The CDR3 is 16 residues long.

The V call is TRBV5-4, the J call TRBJ2-3, with TRBD1 matching over 7 bases. The V gene end was trimmed by 3 bases and the J gene end by 8 bases; junction bases not matched to a gene: 12. In germline, CDR1 is SGHNT, CDR2 YYREEE (reference sequence). The CDR3 extends over 15 amino acids. CDR3 DNA: TGTGCCAGCAGCTCGACTACAGGGGATTGGGCTACGCAGTATTTT. Translating it yields CASSSTTGDWATQYF.

The rearrangement links TRBV3-1 (or the pseudogene TRBV3-2) to TRBJ1-3; possibly TRBD1 for D (5 bases). The length of the CDR3 is 14 residues. Germline lookup yields CDR1 LGHDT and CDR2 YNNKEL (reference sequence). V was cut by 4 bases and J by 1 base, with 8 bases left in between. This CDR3 is CASSRGVSGNTIYF. CDR3 bases: TGTGCCAGCAGCCGGGGGGTTTCTGGAAACACCATATATTTT.

The DNA for the CDR3 is TGCAGTGCTAGTCGCGGCGCCGAGCAGTACTTC. The encoded protein is CSASRGAEQYF. The chain carries TRBV20-1 and TRBJ2-7; no firm D call. Looked up from germline, CDR1 is DFQATT and CDR2 is SNEGSKA (reference sequence). This CDR3 region has 11 residues. Trimming cost V 3 bases and J 6 bases, with 9 bases left between them.

The chain recombines TRBV9 with TRBJ2-7, with D tentatively TRBD1 (5 bases). Trimming stripped 0 bases from V and 2 bases from J, with 12 bases between. Germline V lookup: CDR1 SGDLS, CDR2 YYNGEE. The CDR3 loop spans 15 amino acids. The chain's CDR3 is CASSVDEDRTYEQYF. The DNA for the CDR3 is TGTGCCAGCAGCGTAGACGAAGACAGAACCTACGAGCAGTACTTC.

This clone showed up just a few times. The chain couples TRBV28 to TRBJ2-4; weak D call: TRBD1 (6 bases). This CDR3 comprises 14 residues. The germline V gene has CDR1 MDHEN and CDR2 SYDVKM. Trimming cost V 3 bases and J 5 bases, with 11 bases left between them. The CDR3: CASSFRGYQNIQYF. In nucleotides, the CDR3 is TGTGCCAGCAGTTTCAGGGGCTATCAAAACATTCAGTACTTC.

Only one count was recorded for this clone. The gene calls are TRBV12-5 and TRBJ2-5; 7 bases are a match to TRBD1. V dropped 1 base and J dropped 4; count of bases not matched to a gene: 0. The CDR3 runs 13 residues. CDR1 is LGHNT, CDR2 FRNRAP, per germline. In DNA form, the CDR3 reads TGTGCTAGTGGTTTGGGACAGGGAGAGACCCAGTACTTC. This sequence encodes CASGLGQGETQYF.

The chain recombines TRBV10-3 with TRBJ1-5; 7 bases map to TRBD1. Germline V lookup: CDR1 ENHRY, CDR2 SYGVKD. The CDR3 is 15 amino acids. J lost 7 bases, V lost 5 bases, and 11 bases had no gene match. Here the CDR3 reads CAISPTGAGGQPQHF. Written as DNA, the CDR3 is TGTGCCATCAGTCCAACAGGGGCCGGGGGACAGCCCCAGCATTTT.

V gene TRBV28 combines with J gene TRBJ2-7; 7 bases match TRBD1. CDR1 and CDR2 from the germline V gene are MDHEN and SYDVKM. Losses at the gene ends were 8 bases for V and 6 bases for J; bases not matched to a gene: 13. This CDR3 spans 14 amino acids. CDR3 coding DNA: TGTGCCAGCGCTCTGGTTCAGGGGGAAACCGAGCAGTACTTC. Its translation: CASALVQGETEQYF.

The J gene is TRBJ2-7, the V gene TRBV6-5; a weak D match, TRBD1 (6 bases). Germline values: CDR1 MNHEY, CDR2 SVGAGI. The V gene lost 5 bases and the J gene lost 3 bases, with 11 bases spanning the gap. The CDR3 is 13 amino acids. The CDR3 loop is CASSPGQYYEQYF. For the CDR3, the DNA is TGTGCCAGCAGTCCCGGACAGTACTACGAGCAGTACTTC.

The chain employs TRBV18 and TRBJ2-7; D gene unclear. Per the germline V gene, CDR1 is KGHSH and CDR2 is LQKENI. The CDR3 runs to 13 residues. Trimming took 3 bases from V and 0 from J, leaving 6 bases between them. For the CDR3, the DNA is TGTGCCAGCTCACCCCCGTCCTCCTACGAGCAGTACTTC. It encodes CASSPPSSYEQYF.

The rearrangement joins TRBV6-5 to TRBJ2-2; D is unresolved. V dropped 6 bases and J dropped 2 bases, with 13 bases sitting between them. Germline CDR1 reads MNHEY; CDR2 reads SVGAGI. The CDR3 runs to 15 residues. CDR3 protein: CASSRRTANTGELFF. The CDR3 coding sequence is TGTGCCAGCAGCCGTCGAACAGCAAACACCGGGGAGCTGTTTTTT.

This sequence joins TRBV6-1 and TRBJ2-7; 7 nucleotides agree with TRBD1. With V trimmed by 3 bases and J by 6 bases, 8 bases remained unmatched. Germline CDR1 MNHNS, CDR2 SASEGT. CDR3 length equals 14 residues. CDR3 in DNA: TGTGCCAGCAGTGAGACAGGGTCTCTACGCGAGCAGTACTTC. Encoded protein: CASSETGSLREQYF.

The chain employs TRBV9 and TRBJ1-3; D gene unclear. Germline CDR1 reads SGDLS; CDR2 reads YYNGEE. The CDR3 length is 13 residues. V gave up 4 bases and J gave up 4 bases, with 9 bases separating them. The CDR3 reads CASSSSPGNTIYF. In nucleotides, the CDR3 is TGTGCCAGCAGCTCCAGTCCAGGAAACACCATATATTTT.

The V call is TRBV5-4, the J call TRBJ2-3, with no clear D. The CDR3 contains 15 residues. V lost 0 bases and J lost 6, with 14 bases in between. From germline, CDR1 is SGHNT and CDR2 YYREEE (reference sequence). The CDR3: CASSLAAGSGDTQYF. The CDR3 region has the DNA TGTGCCAGCAGCTTGGCTGCTGGGTCCGGGGATACGCAGTATTTT.

V is TRBV4-1 and J is TRBJ1-1; D remains unclear. The CDR3 contains 15 residues. Germline loops: CDR1 MGHRA, CDR2 YSYEKL. The germline V and J ends were trimmed by 0 bases and 1 base, with 9 bases remaining between them. CDR3 protein: CASSQDEAANTEAFF. CDR3 in DNA: TGCGCCAGCAGCCAAGATGAGGCCGCGAACACTGAAGCTTTCTTT.

The V gene is TRBV6-6, the J gene TRBJ2-4, with a possible D match to TRBD2 (5 bases). Germline loops: CDR1 MNHNY, CDR2 SVGAGI (reference sequence). V was clipped by 6 bases and J by 0 bases, with 12 bases between them. This CDR3 has 15 residues. CDR3 coding DNA: TGTGCCAGCAGCTTTACCGGGGTAGCCAAAAACATTCAGTACTTC. It encodes CASSFTGVAKNIQYF.

The genes are TRBV7-3 and TRBJ2-3; no clear D gene. The CDR3 is 13 residues long. Trimming stripped 5 bases from V and 6 bases from J, with 12 bases between. CDR1 is SGHTA and CDR2 is FQGTGA in the germline V gene. The CDR3 DNA sequence: TGTGCCAGCAGCCCCTCTACTCCTGATACGCAGTATTTT. This gives the protein CASSPSTPDTQYF.

This clone was counted a single time. The V call is TRBV28, the J call TRBJ1-5; 10 bases match TRBD1. The CDR3 extends over 15 amino acids. Germline V gene lookup returns CDR1 MDHEN and CDR2 SYDVKM. Losses at the gene ends were 6 bases for V and 7 bases for J; bases not matched to a gene: 9. The CDR3 region is CASRARTGGGQPQHF. CDR3 coding DNA: TGTGCCAGCAGAGCTCGGACAGGGGGAGGACAGCCCCAGCATTTT.